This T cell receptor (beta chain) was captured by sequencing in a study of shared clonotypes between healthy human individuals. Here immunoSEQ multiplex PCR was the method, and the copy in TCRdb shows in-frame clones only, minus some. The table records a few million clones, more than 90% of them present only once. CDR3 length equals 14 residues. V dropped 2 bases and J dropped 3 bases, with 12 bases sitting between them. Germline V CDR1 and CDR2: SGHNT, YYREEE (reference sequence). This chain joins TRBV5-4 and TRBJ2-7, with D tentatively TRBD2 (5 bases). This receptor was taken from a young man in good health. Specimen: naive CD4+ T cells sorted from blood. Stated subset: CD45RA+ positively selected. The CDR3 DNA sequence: TGTGCCAGCAGCTTCTCACTAGGAGGCTACGAGCAGTACTTC. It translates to CASSFSLGGYEQYF.